Each of the 18 T cell receptor beta chains below was sequenced from the same sample in a study of blood T cell repertoires in COVID-19. The repertoire was sequenced with immunoSEQ multiplex PCR; TCRdb's copy has only in-frame clones and lacks some. The data show about 210,000 clones, 89% seen once. Sequencing was carried out using peripheral blood. These receptors all come from a woman aged 40 to 50 with acute or convalescent COVID-19.

The rearrangement joins TRBV14 to TRBJ1-6; TRBD1 agrees at 7 bases. J lost 7 bases, V lost 4 bases, and 4 bases had no gene match. The CDR3 totals 14 residues. The germline V gene has CDR1 SGHDN and CDR2 FVKESK. The CDR3 nucleotides are TGTGCCAGCAGCCCTGCAGGGGGAAATTCACCCCTCCACTTT. As protein: CASSPAGGNSPLHF.

This clone was counted once. J is TRBJ1-1 and V is TRBV11-2, with D uncertain. CDR1 and CDR2 (germline): SGHAT, FQNNGV. Deletions cut 1 base from V and 11 bases from J, with 14 bases between. The CDR3 extends over 13 amino acids. The chain's CDR3 is CASSLVGGFGAFF. The CDR3 DNA reads as TGTGCCAGCAGCTTAGTGGGAGGTTTCGGGGCTTTCTTT. The full variable domain, in which reference TRBV11-2 and TRBJ1-1 provide the parts outside the CDR3, is EAGVAQSPRYKIIEKRQSVAFWCNPISGHATLYWYQQILGQGPKLLIQFQNNGVVDDSQLPKDRFSAERLKGVDSTLKIQPAKLEDSAVYLCASSLVGGFGAFFGQGTRLTVV.

The V call is TRBV6-5, the J call TRBJ2-1; 7 bases are a match to TRBD1. The CDR3 is made up of 14 amino acids. The junction had 7 bases not matched to a gene; V was cut back by 6 bases and J by 5 bases. Germline values: CDR1 MNHEY, CDR2 SVGAGI. CDR3 protein: CASSTEQGNNEQFF. In DNA, the CDR3 is TGTGCCAGCAGCACAGAACAGGGGAACAATGAGCAGTTCTTC.

The rearrangement joins TRBV25-1 to TRBJ1-5; a possible D gene is TRBD1 (5 bases). The CDR3 spans 14 residues. V was clipped by 3 bases and J by 6 bases, with 12 bases between them. Germline V gene lookup returns CDR1 MGHDK and CDR2 SYGVNS. CDR3 bases: TGTGCCAGCAGTGAGGGGGAGGGGAGTCAGCCCCAGCATTTT. This encodes CASSEGEGSQPQHF. Full variable domain (remainder filled in from reference TRBV25-1 and TRBJ1-5): EADIYQTPRYLVIGTGKKITLECSQTMGHDKMYWYQQDPGMELHLIHYSYGVNSTEKGDLSSESTVSRIRTEHFPLTLESARPSHTSQYLCASSEGEGSQPQHFGDGTRLSIL.

This clone appeared a single time. The chain carries TRBV18 and TRBJ2-1; 15 nucleotides match TRBD2. CDR1 is KGHSH and CDR2 is LQKENI in the germline V gene. With V trimmed by 2 bases and J by 5 bases, 4 bases remained unmatched. The CDR3 consists of 17 residues. CDR3 sequence (DNA): TGTGCCAGCTCACCATCTCGGACTAGCGGGGGGGACAATGAGCAGTTCTTC. This encodes CASSPSRTSGGDNEQFF.

The gene calls are TRBV7-6 and TRBJ2-5; 7 bases map to TRBD2. CDR3 length equals 15 residues. CDR1 is SGHVS and CDR2 is FNYEAQ in the germline V gene. Trimming at V came to 2 bases and at J to 0 bases, leaving 3 bases not matched to a gene. The CDR3 protein is CASSLFLADQETQYF. Here the CDR3 DNA reads TGTGCCAGCAGCTTATTCCTAGCGGACCAAGAGACCCAGTACTTC.

This clone is medium-sized. The rearrangement joins TRBV5-5 to TRBJ1-1; 10 bases agree with TRBD1. There are 18 residues in the CDR3. Germline V gene lookup returns CDR1 SGHKS and CDR2 YYEKEE (reference sequence). The junction had 14 bases not matched to a gene; V was cut back by 4 bases and J by 2 bases. CDR3 protein: CASSPLGTGAGVNTEAFF. The CDR3 coding sequence is TGTGCCAGCAGCCCACTTGGGACAGGGGCTGGGGTAAACACTGAAGCTTTCTTT.

The J gene is TRBJ1-4, the V gene TRBV27; the D gene is possibly TRBD1 (6 bases). V lost 5 bases and J 8 bases, leaving 18 bases between the germline ends. The CDR3 contains 15 residues. Looked up from germline, CDR1 is MNHEY and CDR2 is SMNVEV (reference sequence). CDR3 amino acids: CASSAIQGRTEKLFF. CDR3 DNA: TGTGCCAGCAGTGCCATACAGGGAAGGACGGAAAAACTGTTTTTT.

The chain carries TRBV5-1 and TRBJ1-1; no reliable D call. Trimming took 4 bases from V and 0 from J, leaving 16 bases between them. Germline loops: CDR1 SGHRS, CDR2 YFSETQ. This CDR3 spans 16 amino acids. CDR3 amino acids: CASSHSPLSVNTEAFF. The CDR3 bases are TGCGCCAGCAGCCATTCCCCTCTTTCGGTGAACACTGAAGCTTTCTTT. The complete variable domain, with remaining parts taken from reference TRBV5-1 and TRBJ1-1, reads KAGVTQTPRYLIKTRGQQVTLSCSPISGHRSVSWYQQTPGQGLQFLFEYFSETQRNKGNFPGRFSGRQFSNSRSEMNVSTLELGDSALYLCASSHSPLSVNTEAFFGQGTRLTVV.

The chain couples TRBV5-6 to TRBJ1-3, with 9 bases fitting TRBD1. Per the germline V gene, CDR1 is SGHDT and CDR2 is YYEEEE. The CDR3 extends over 15 amino acids. Trimming took 6 bases from V and 1 from J; bases not matched to a gene: 5. CDR3 nucleotides: TGTGCCAGCACCCGGACAGGGGTTTCTGGAAACACCATATATTTT. This translates into CASTRTGVSGNTIYF.

The genes are TRBV6-5 and TRBJ2-7; TRBD1 might be the D (5 bases). Looked up from germline, CDR1 is MNHEY and CDR2 is SVGAGI. Between the trimmed V and J ends, which lost 8 bases and 0 bases, there was a span of 17 bases. CDR3 length: 15 residues. The CDR3 reads CASAPTEVLSYEQYV. DNA for the CDR3: TGTGCCAGCGCCCCGACAGAGGTCCTCTCCTACGAGCAGTACGTC.

The chain combines TRBV29-1 with TRBJ1-2, with D possibly matching TRBD1 (6 bases). Trimming left V 8 bases short and J 6 bases short, with 13 bases between. There are 11 residues in the CDR3. In germline, CDR1 is SQVTM, CDR2 ANQGSEA. The CDR3 nucleotides read TGCAGCACACTTAGGGGGAATGGCTACACCTTC. Protein: CSTLRGNGYTF.

The V call is TRBV28, the J call TRBJ2-1; D call uncertain. CDR1 and CDR2 from the germline V gene are MDHEN and SYDVKM. The V and J ends lost 7 bases and 4 bases respectively, with 8 bases between them. The CDR3 loop spans 12 amino acids. The CDR3 DNA reads TGTGCCAGCATGGGCGAATACAATGAGCAGTTCTTC. Translated, it gives CASMGEYNEQFF. The entire variable domain, with the rest obtained from reference TRBV28 and TRBJ2-1, is as follows: DVKVTQSSRYLVKRTGEKVFLECVQDMDHENMFWYRQDPGLGLRLIYFSYDVKMKEKGDIPEGYSVSREKKERFSLILESASTNQTSMYLCASMGEYNEQFFGPGTRLTVL.

This chain connects TRBV5-1 to TRBJ1-6, with TRBD1 as a possible D gene (5 bases). CDR3 size: 14 residues. Trimming took 4 bases from V and 8 from J, leaving 13 bases between them. The germline CDR1 and CDR2 sequences are SGHRS and YFSETQ. The CDR3, as DNA: TGCGCCAGCAGCAAGGGAACGACAGATTCACCCCTCCACTTT. It encodes CASSKGTTDSPLHF.

This sequence joins TRBV18 and TRBJ1-2; D unresolved. Germline lookup yields CDR1 KGHSH and CDR2 LQKENI. The V end was cut by 3 bases, the J end by 5 bases, with 10 bases between. The CDR3 contains 13 residues. CDR3 DNA: TGTGCCAGCTCACCGGGCTCTCATTATGGCTACACCTTC. Translating it yields CASSPGSHYGYTF.

This chain links TRBV6-5 with TRBJ1-1, with D tentatively TRBD1 (6 bases). V lost 4 bases and J 2 bases, leaving 11 bases between the germline ends. CDR1 is MNHEY and CDR2 is SVGAGI in the germline V gene. The CDR3 is 14 amino acids. CDR3 nucleotide sequence: TGTGCCAGCAGTTCCAGGGGCCGCAACACTGAAGCTTTCTTT. This sequence encodes CASSSRGRNTEAFF.

This clone is a singleton in its sample. V and J are TRBV30 and TRBJ2-3, with D tentatively TRBD1 (6 bases). The germline V and J ends were trimmed by 6 bases and 7 bases, with 14 bases remaining between them. This CDR3 contains 12 residues. Germline assignment: CDR1 GTSNPN and CDR2 SVGIG (reference sequence). In nucleotides, the CDR3 is TGTGCCTGCCATACTCAGGGGAATACGCAGTATTTT. Residues: CACHTQGNTQYF.

V gene TRBV6-1 combines with J gene TRBJ1-5; D unclear. V was clipped by 0 bases and J by 1 base, with 16 bases between them. The CDR3 consists of 18 residues. Germline V gene sequence: CDR1 MNHNS, CDR2 SASEGT. The DNA of the CDR3 is TGTGCCAGCAGTGAAGCGTGGACCCTCGCGGGGAGCAATCAGCCCCAGCATTTT. This gives the protein CASSEAWTLAGSNQPQHF.